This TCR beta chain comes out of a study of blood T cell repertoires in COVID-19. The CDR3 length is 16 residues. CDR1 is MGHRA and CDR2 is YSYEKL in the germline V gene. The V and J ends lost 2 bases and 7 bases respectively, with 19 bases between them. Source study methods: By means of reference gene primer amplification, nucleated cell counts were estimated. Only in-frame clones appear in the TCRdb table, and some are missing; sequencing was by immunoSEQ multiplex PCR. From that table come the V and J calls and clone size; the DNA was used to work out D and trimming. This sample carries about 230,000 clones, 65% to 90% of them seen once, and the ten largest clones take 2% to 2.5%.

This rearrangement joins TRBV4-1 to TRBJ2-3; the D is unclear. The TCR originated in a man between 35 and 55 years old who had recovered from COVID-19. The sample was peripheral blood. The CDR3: CASSQPRSSTPNTQYF. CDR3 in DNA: TGCGCCAGCAGCCAACCCAGGTCCTCCACCCCGAATACGCAGTATTTT.